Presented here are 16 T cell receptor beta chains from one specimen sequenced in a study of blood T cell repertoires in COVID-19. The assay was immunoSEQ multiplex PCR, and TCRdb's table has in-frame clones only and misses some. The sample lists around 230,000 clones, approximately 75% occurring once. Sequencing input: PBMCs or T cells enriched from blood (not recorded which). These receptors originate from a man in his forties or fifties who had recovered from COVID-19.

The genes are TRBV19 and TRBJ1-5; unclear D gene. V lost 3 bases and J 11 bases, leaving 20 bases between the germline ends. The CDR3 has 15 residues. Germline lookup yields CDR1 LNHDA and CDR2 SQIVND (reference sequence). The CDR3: CASSIGAQSGVTQHF. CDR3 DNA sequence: TGTGCCAGTAGTATCGGAGCGCAGTCCGGTGTGACCCAGCATTTT.

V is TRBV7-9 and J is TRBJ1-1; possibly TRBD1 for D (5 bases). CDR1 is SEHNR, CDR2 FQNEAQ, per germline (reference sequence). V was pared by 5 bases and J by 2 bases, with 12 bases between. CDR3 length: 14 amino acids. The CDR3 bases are TGTGCCAGCAGCCATACTGACAGCAACACTGAAGCTTTCTTT. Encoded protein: CASSHTDSNTEAFF.

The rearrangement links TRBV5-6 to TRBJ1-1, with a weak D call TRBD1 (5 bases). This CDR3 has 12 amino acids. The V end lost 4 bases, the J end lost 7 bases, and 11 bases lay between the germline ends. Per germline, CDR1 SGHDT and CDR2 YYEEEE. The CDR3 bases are TGTGCCAGCAGCCTGGGGACTGGTGAAGCTTTCTTT. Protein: CASSLGTGEAFF. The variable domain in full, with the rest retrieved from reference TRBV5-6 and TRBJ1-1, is DAGVTQSPTHLIKTRGQQVTLRCSPKSGHDTVSWYQQALGQGPQFIFQYYEEEERQRGNFPDRFSGHQFPNYSSELNVNALLLGDSALYLCASSLGTGEAFFGQGTRLTVV.

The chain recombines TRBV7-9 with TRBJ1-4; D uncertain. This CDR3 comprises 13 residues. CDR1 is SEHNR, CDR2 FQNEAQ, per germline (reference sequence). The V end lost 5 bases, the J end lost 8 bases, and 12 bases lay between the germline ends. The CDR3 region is CASSAERSEKLFF. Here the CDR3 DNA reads TGTGCCAGCAGCGCCGAGCGCTCCGAAAAACTGTTTTTT.

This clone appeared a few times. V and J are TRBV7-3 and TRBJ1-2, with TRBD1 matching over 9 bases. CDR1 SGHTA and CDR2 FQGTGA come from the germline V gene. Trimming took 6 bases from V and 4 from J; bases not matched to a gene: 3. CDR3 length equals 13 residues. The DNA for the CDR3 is TGTGCCAGCAGTACGGGACAGGGCTATGGCTACACCTTC. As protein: CASSTGQGYGYTF.

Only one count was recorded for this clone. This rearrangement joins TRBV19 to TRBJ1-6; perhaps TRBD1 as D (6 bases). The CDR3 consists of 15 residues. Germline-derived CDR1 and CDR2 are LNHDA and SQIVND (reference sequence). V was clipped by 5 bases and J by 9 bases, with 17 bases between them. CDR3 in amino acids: CASSSRGRGGSPLHF. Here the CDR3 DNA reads TGTGCCAGTAGTTCCAGGGGCAGGGGCGGTTCACCCCTCCACTTT.

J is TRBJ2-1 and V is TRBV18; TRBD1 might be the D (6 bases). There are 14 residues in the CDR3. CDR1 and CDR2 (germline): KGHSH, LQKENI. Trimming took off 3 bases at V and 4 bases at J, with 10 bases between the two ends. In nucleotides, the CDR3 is TGTGCCAGCTCACCGACCGGACAGTACAATGAGCAGTTCTTC. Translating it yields CASSPTGQYNEQFF.

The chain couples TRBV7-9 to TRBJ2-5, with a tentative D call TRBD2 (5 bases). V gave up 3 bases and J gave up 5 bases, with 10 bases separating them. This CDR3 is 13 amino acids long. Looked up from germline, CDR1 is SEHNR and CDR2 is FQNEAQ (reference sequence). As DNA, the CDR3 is TGTGCCAGCAGCTTTACTAGTGGGGAGACCCAGTACTTC. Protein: CASSFTSGETQYF.

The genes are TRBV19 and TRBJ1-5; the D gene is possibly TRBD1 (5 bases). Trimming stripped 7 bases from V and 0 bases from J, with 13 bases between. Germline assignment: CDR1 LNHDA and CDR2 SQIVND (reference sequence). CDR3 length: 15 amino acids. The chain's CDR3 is CASIRTPDSNQPQHF. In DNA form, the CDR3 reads TGTGCCAGTATCCGGACACCCGATAGCAATCAGCCCCAGCATTTT.

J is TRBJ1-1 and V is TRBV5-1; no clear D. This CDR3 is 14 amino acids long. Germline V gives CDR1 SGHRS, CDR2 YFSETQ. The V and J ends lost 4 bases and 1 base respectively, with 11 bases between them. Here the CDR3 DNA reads TGCGCCAGCAGCCCTTCAGTTCAGAACACTGAAGCTTTCTTT. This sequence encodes CASSPSVQNTEAFF.

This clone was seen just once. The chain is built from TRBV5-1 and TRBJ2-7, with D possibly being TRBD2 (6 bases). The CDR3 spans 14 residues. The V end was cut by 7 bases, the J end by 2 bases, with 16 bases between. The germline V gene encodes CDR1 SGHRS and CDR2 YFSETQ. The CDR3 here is CASRWSSGTYEQYF. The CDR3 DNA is TGCGCCAGCCGCTGGAGTAGCGGCACCTACGAGCAGTACTTC.

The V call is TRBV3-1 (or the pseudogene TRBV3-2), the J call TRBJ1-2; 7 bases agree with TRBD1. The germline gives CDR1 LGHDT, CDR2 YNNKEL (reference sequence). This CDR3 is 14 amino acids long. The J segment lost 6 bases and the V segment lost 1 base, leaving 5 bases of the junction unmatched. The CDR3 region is CASSQGQGKNGYTF. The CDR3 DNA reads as TGTGCCAGCAGCCAAGGACAGGGTAAGAATGGCTACACCTTC.

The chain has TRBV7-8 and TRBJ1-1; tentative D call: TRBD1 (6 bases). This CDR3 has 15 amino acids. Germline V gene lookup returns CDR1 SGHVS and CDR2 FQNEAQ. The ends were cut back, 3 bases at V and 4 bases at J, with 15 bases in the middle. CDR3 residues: CASSFLNRVGTEAFF. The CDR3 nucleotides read TGTGCCAGCAGCTTCCTTAACAGGGTTGGCACTGAAGCTTTCTTT. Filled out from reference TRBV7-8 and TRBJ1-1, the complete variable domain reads GAGVSQSPRYKVAKRGQDVALRCDPISGHVSLFWYQQALGQGPEFLTYFQNEAQLDKSGLPSDRFFAERPEGSVSTLKIQRTQQEDSAVYLCASSFLNRVGTEAFFGQGTRLTVV.

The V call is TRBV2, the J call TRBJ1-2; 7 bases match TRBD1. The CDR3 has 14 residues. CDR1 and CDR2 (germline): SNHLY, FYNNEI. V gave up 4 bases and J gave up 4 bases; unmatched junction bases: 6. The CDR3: CASSVAGGTYGYTF. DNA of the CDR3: TGTGCCAGCAGTGTAGCAGGGGGAACCTATGGCTACACCTTC.

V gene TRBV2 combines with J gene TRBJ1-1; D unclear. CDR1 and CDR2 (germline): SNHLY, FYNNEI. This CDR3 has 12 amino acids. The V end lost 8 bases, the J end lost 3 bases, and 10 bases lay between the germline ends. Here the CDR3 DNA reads TGTGCCAGCCGGGAGGCAGACACTGAAGCTTTCTTT. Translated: CASREADTEAFF.

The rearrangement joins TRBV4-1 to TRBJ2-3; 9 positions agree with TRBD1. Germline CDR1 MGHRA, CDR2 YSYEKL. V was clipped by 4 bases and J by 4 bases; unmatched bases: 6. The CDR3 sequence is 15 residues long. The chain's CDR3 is CASSPPGQGPDTQYF. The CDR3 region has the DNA TGCGCCAGCAGCCCTCCGGGACAGGGTCCAGATACGCAGTATTTT.